This T cell receptor (beta chain) was recorded in a study of post-analysis software for immune sequencing data. Concerning this clonotype itself: Its antigen is still unknown.

The TCR beta cDNA libraries contained unique molecular identifiers. MiXCR, applied by TCRdb to the PCR reads, yields one record per CDR3 protein. The table records 600,000 to 700,000 distinct CDR3 sequences, around 64% of them present only once. Trimming removed 0 bases from V and 7 bases from J, with 16 bases in between. CDR3 size: 16 residues. Looked up from germline, CDR1 is MNHEY and CDR2 is SVGAGI. Broader study findings: When compared against controls, multiple sclerosis patients showed significantly lower normalized Chao1 diversity. TRBV5-6, TRBV5-1 and TRBV20-1 were among roughly 5 TRBV segments more frequent in patients than controls.

The TCR sequence derives from a girl aged 2-15 years with multiple sclerosis. The rearrangement uses TRBV6-5 and TRBJ2-1; D is possibly TRBD2 (6 bases). Input material: blood. This CDR3 reads CASSYSGGPSGNEQFF. CDR3 sequence (DNA): TGTGCCAGCAGTTACTCGGGGGGTCCGTCCGGGAATGAGCAGTTCTTC.